This T cell receptor (beta chain) was obtained from a study of blood T cell repertoires in COVID-19. There are 14 residues in the CDR3. Germline CDR1 and CDR2: SGHDT and YYEEEE. The V gene lost 0 bases and the J gene lost 4 bases, with 10 bases spanning the gap. TCRdb's table, derived via immunoSEQ multiplex PCR, lists solely in-frame clones and lacks some. The sample records more than 90,000 clones, almost 95% being singletons. The chain carries TRBV5-6 and TRBJ2-5; D is unclear. The sequence was collected from a man in his forties or fifties with active COVID-19. Input material: peripheral blood. The CDR3: CASSLVTRGETQYF. In DNA form, the CDR3 reads TGTGCCAGCAGCTTGGTAACCAGAGGAGAGACCCAGTACTTC.